The rows below give T cell receptor beta chains drawn from one sample of a study of T cells in tumors after PD-1 blockade. Only in-frame clones appear in the TCRdb table, and some are missing; sequencing was by immunoSEQ multiplex PCR. This sample has around 34,000 clones; 73% occur once, and the top ten carry almost 40%. The material was PBMCs, obtained after anti-PD-1 treatment. The source is a human donor with basal cell carcinoma. CDR3s include the opening cysteine and the closing phenylalanine or tryptophan. Each record gives: clone size, D gene, V gene, J gene, CDR3 DNA, CDR3 protein. The D gene is left open where the match is weak. Expanded clones get a size class; other rows say once, few or many, or leave the size out.

-,-,TRBV7-2,TRBJ1-4,TGTGCCAGCAGCTTCACGGGGGCTAATGAAAAACTGTTTTTT,CASSFTGANEKLFF
-,-,TRBV28,TRBJ2-3,TGTGCCAGCAGGCCCCGGGACGAGAGACTACGTACGCAGTATTTT,CASRPRDERLRTQYF
-,TRBD2,TRBV18,TRBJ2-7,TGTGCCAGCTCACCGACGACTAGCGGGAACTACGAGCAGTACTTC,CASSPTTSGNYEQYF
-,TRBD1,TRBV6-6,TRBJ1-1,TGTGCCAGCAGTCCCGCCGGGACAGGGGTGGGAGCTTTCTTT,CASSPAGTGVGAFF
-,-,TRBV10-2,TRBJ2-3,TGCGCCAGCAGATCCCCGGGACGCGATACGCAGTATTTT,CASRSPGRDTQYF
-,TRBD1,TRBV4-2,TRBJ1-1,TGTGCCAGCAGCCAATCCACAGGGGTAAGACTTGAAGCTTTCTTT,CASSQSTGVRLEAFF
-,TRBD2,TRBV27,TRBJ2-1,TGTGCCAGCAGTTTAGGGACGCTAGCGGGAGCATGGCAAGGGGGCAGTGATGAGCAGTTCTTC,CASSLGTLAGAWQGGSDEQFF
-,TRBD2,TRBV28,TRBJ2-1,TGTGCCAGCAGGCAACTAGCGAACTCCTACAATGAGCAGTTCTTC,CASRQLANSYNEQFF
-,-,TRBV29-1,TRBJ2-2,TGCAGCGCCAAAACGACAGACACCGGGGAGCTGTTTTTT,CSAKTTDTGELFF
-,-,TRBV7-2,TRBJ1-5,TGTGCCAGCAGCTTGGGGACGGCTACCAATCAGCCCCAGCATTTT,CASSLGTATNQPQHF
-,TRBD1,TRBV5-1,TRBJ2-2,TGCGCCAGCAGCCCTCGGTTTCGACAGGGGGCTGCGAACACCGGGGAGCTGTTTTTT,CASSPRFRQGAANTGELFF
-,-,TRBV5-1,TRBJ1-2,TGCGCCAGCAGCTTGGGTCGGGGTGCAGCTAACTATGGCTACACCTTC,CASSLGRGAANYGYTF
-,TRBD1,TRBV28,TRBJ2-5,TGTGCCAGCAGTCGCTACTTGGACAGGCTCCAAGAGACCCAGTACTTC,CASSRYLDRLQETQYF
-,-,TRBV5-4,TRBJ2-2,TGTGCCAGCAGCTTGGAAGGGGGAGCGAACACCGGGGAGCTGTTTTTT,CASSLEGGANTGELFF
-,-,TRBV30,TRBJ2-3,TGTGCCTCCCCAGGCCGCGGGAGCACAGATACGCAGTATTTT,CASPGRGSTDTQYF
-,-,TRBV5-6,TRBJ1-5,TGTGCCAGCAGCCCTAGGCCCAATCAGCCCCAGCATTTT,CASSPRPNQPQHF
-,-,TRBV7-2,TRBJ1-3,TGTGCCAGCAGCTTAGATATGTTACAGGCGAGCCCTGGAAACACCATATATTTT,CASSLDMLQASPGNTIYF
many,-,TRBV6-5,TRBJ1-5,TGTGCCAGCAGTTACGAGCGGGGAGCGGAGCCCCAGCATTTT,CASSYERGAEPQHF
-,-,TRBV16,TRBJ1-1,TGTGCCAGCAGCCAATTCCAGGGCACCAACACTGAAGCTTTCTTT,CASSQFQGTNTEAFF
few,TRBD1,TRBV6-1,TRBJ1-1,TGTGCCAGCAGTGAGCGACAGGGCCAGGGCACTGAAGCTTTCTTT,CASSERQGQGTEAFF
-,TRBD1,TRBV4-3,TRBJ1-2,TGCGCCAGCAGCCAATCGGGACAGGGACTCTATGGCTACACCTTC,CASSQSGQGLYGYTF
-,TRBD1,TRBV3-1/TRBV3-2,TRBJ2-7,TGTGCCAGCAGCCTCGACAGGGAACCCTACGAGCAGTACTTC,CASSLDREPYEQYF
-,TRBD1,TRBV3-1/TRBV3-2,TRBJ1-2,TGTGCCAGCAGCCGAACCGCCCTGGAGACAGGGAACTATGGCTACACCTTC,CASSRTALETGNYGYTF
few,-,TRBV7-3,TRBJ2-1,TGTGCCAGCAGCTACCCCCCCGGGACTTCAATCTCCTACAATGAGCAGTTCTTC,CASSYPPGTSISYNEQFF
-,-,TRBV7-2,TRBJ1-3,TGTGCCAGCAGTGTAGACTCTGGAAACACCATATATTTT,CASSVDSGNTIYF
once,-,TRBV13,TRBJ2-3,TGTGCCAGCAGCTTAGTAGGGGGATTTGAGGATACGCAGTATTTT,CASSLVGGFEDTQYF
-,TRBD1,TRBV29-1,TRBJ2-1,TGCAGCGTGAACAGGGGCGGCTCCTACAATGAGCAGTTCTTC,CSVNRGGSYNEQFF
-,-,TRBV6-2/TRBV6-3,TRBJ2-7,TGTGCCAGCAGTTACTCGTGGGGAAGCGAGCAGTACTTC,CASSYSWGSEQYF
-,TRBD2,TRBV3-1/TRBV3-2,TRBJ2-5,TGTGCCAGCAGCCAGAGTGGGGCTAGCGGACAAGAGACCCAGTACTTC,CASSQSGASGQETQYF
-,TRBD2,TRBV3-1/TRBV3-2,TRBJ2-3,TGTGCCAGCAGCCAAGATGGGGCGGGGGGGCCCCCAAGCACAGATACGCAGTATTTT,CASSQDGAGGPPSTDTQYF
-,-,TRBV7-8,TRBJ2-3,TGTGCCAGCAGCTTAGCGAGCTGGGGAGATACGCAGTATTTT,CASSLASWGDTQYF
once,TRBD1,TRBV4-3,TRBJ1-2,TGCGCCAGCCGAGGGACAGGGGCCGGTTACGGCTACACCTTC,CASRGTGAGYGYTF
many,TRBD1,TRBV9,TRBJ2-2,TGTGCCAGCAGCGTAGCCGGACCGGACAGGGTGTTCACCGGGGAGCTGTTTTTT,CASSVAGPDRVFTGELFF
few,TRBD1,TRBV11-3,TRBJ1-2,TGTGCCAGCAGCAAGGACAGGGTCTATGGCTACACCTTC,CASSKDRVYGYTF
-,-,TRBV20-1,TRBJ1-2,TGCAGTGCTAGAACCCGGGATGGCTACACCTTC,CSARTRDGYTF
-,-,TRBV14,TRBJ2-1,TGTGCCAGCAGCCAGGTCTGGGGTCTGCAGTTCAATGAGCAGTTCTTC,CASSQVWGLQFNEQFF
-,TRBD1,TRBV6-2/TRBV6-3,TRBJ2-1,TGTGCCAGCAGTAATCCGGGACAGGCGAACAATGAGCAGTTCTTC,CASSNPGQANNEQFF
-,-,TRBV2,TRBJ2-2,TGTGCCAGCAGTGAAGGTCAGACCGGGGAGCTGTTTTTT,CASSEGQTGELFF
-,TRBD2,TRBV28,TRBJ2-2,TGTGCCAGTAGGGCGGGAGGGAACACCGGGGAGCTGTTTTTT,CASRAGGNTGELFF
-,TRBD2,TRBV3-1/TRBV3-2,TRBJ2-3,TGTGCCAGCAGCTGGAGGGCGGGGGGAACCACAGATACGCAGTATTTT,CASSWRAGGTTDTQYF
-,TRBD2,TRBV3-1/TRBV3-2,TRBJ2-3,TGTGCCAGCAGCCCGGCAGTAGCGGGAGTGAGGAGCACAGATACGCAGTATTTT,CASSPAVAGVRSTDTQYF
-,TRBD1,TRBV9,TRBJ2-3,TGTGCCAGCAGCCCCCGTCCCGGGACAGGAGATACGCAGTATTTT,CASSPRPGTGDTQYF
-,TRBD2,TRBV6-6,TRBJ2-5,TGTGCCAGCAGTTACCCTAGCGGGGGGGCCCAAGAGACCCAGTACTTC,CASSYPSGGAQETQYF
few,-,TRBV2,TRBJ2-2,TGTGCCAGCAGTGAAAGGGCCTTAGCCACCGGGGAGCTGTTTTTT,CASSERALATGELFF
medium-sized,-,TRBV28,TRBJ2-1,TGTGCCAGCAGTGTATCCGGCACCTACAATGAGCAGTTCTTC,CASSVSGTYNEQFF
once,TRBD1,TRBV9,TRBJ2-1,TGTGCCAGCAGCGGACCGGGACAGGGGTACAATGAGCAGTTCTTC,CASSGPGQGYNEQFF
-,TRBD2,TRBV29-1,TRBJ2-3,TGCAGCGTTGAGACTAGCGGCACAGATACGCAGTATTTT,CSVETSGTDTQYF
-,-,TRBV7-3,TRBJ2-3,TGTGCCAGCAGCTTATATAGAACAGATACGCAGTATTTT,CASSLYRTDTQYF
-,-,TRBV27,TRBJ2-1,TGTGCCAGCAGTCCACGCCGGGGCCTCAATGAGCAGTTCTTC,CASSPRRGLNEQFF
-,-,TRBV11-3,TRBJ1-2,TGTGCCAGCAGCCCCCCCGGGGGCCGGTCGTCGCGTGGCTACACCTTC,CASSPPGGRSSRGYTF
-,-,TRBV6-5,TRBJ2-5,TGTGCCAGCAGTTACTCCGTCGGTCAGCAAGAGACCCAGTACTTC,CASSYSVGQQETQYF
-,-,TRBV13,TRBJ2-7,TGTGCCAGCAGCTTAGGCCTCCAGTCCTACGAGCAGTACTTC,CASSLGLQSYEQYF
-,TRBD2,TRBV10-3,TRBJ2-3,TGTGCCATTCTTAAGCGGGAGCGGGACACAGATACGCAGTATTTT,CAILKRERDTDTQYF